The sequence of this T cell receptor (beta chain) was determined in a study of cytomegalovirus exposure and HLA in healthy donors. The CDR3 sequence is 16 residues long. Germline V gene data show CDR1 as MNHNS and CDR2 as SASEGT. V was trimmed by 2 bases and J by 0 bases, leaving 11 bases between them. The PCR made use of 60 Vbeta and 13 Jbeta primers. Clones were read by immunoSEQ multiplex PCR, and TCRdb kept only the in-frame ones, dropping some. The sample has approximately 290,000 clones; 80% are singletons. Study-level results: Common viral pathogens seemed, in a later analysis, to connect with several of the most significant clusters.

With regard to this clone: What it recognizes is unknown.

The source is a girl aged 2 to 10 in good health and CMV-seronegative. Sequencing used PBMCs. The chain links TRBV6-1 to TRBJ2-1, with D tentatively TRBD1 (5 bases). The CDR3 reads CASSEWGSSSYNEQFF. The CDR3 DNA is TGTGCCAGCAGTGAATGGGGCAGCAGCTCCTACAATGAGCAGTTCTTC.